Below, 9 T cell receptor beta chains from the same sample are listed, as sequenced in a study of T cell responses to AZD1222 COVID-19 vaccine. Only in-frame clones appear in the TCRdb table, and some are missing; sequencing was by immunoSEQ multiplex PCR. The sample includes 140,000 to 150,000 clones, approximately 85% of them seen just once. The sample was peripheral blood, taken on day 0 of AZD1222 vaccination. The receptors derive from an adult in good health.

The rearrangement uses TRBV30 and TRBJ1-1; 10 nucleotides align to TRBD1. There are 18 residues in the CDR3. From germline, CDR1 is GTSNPN and CDR2 SVGIG (reference sequence). V was pared by 0 bases and J by 1 base, with 11 bases of the junction left unmatched. The CDR3 sequence: CAWSVRGTGEGSNTEAFF. The CDR3 DNA is TGTGCCTGGAGTGTACGAGGGACAGGGGAAGGATCGAACACTGAAGCTTTCTTT.

The V gene is TRBV5-8, the J gene TRBJ1-2; no reliable D call. The V gene's germline CDR1 is SGHTS and CDR2 YDEGEE. The CDR3 is made up of 14 amino acids. V dropped 1 base and J dropped 0 bases, with 7 bases sitting between them. CDR3 residues: CASSLTDANYGYTF. CDR3 sequence (DNA): TGTGCCAGCAGCTTGACGGATGCTAACTATGGCTACACCTTC.

Worth noting for this clone: The same CDR3 is also encoded by other DNA sequences in this sample. The chain employs TRBV19 and TRBJ2-5; no firm D call. Per the germline V gene, CDR1 is LNHDA and CDR2 is SQIVND (reference sequence). V was pared by 8 bases and J by 5 bases, with 12 bases between. The CDR3 length is 12 residues. CDR3 residues: CASRQAGETQYF. The CDR3 nucleotides are TGTGCCAGTCGCCAGGCCGGGGAGACCCAGTACTTC.

The rearrangement uses TRBV11-3 and TRBJ1-1, with D possibly being TRBD1 (6 bases). CDR1 SGHNT and CDR2 YENEEA come from the germline V gene. The CDR3 is made up of 19 amino acids. V lost 0 bases to trimming and J lost 3 bases, with 23 bases between them. The CDR3 bases are TGTGCCAGCAGCTTAGATCGAGTGGGGGGGGCGATCGATGACACTGAAGCTTTCTTT. Translating it yields CASSLDRVGGAIDDTEAFF.

This clone was counted a few times. The chain carries TRBV5-4 and TRBJ2-3; either TRBD1 or TRBD2 may supply D (5 bases each). Germline lookup yields CDR1 SGHNT and CDR2 YYREEE (reference sequence). Trimming pared 0 bases from V and 0 bases from J, leaving 11 bases between. The length of the CDR3 is 16 residues. The CDR3 DNA follows: TGTGCCAGCAGCTTGGTTGGGACCTCTAGCACAGATACGCAGTATTTT. It translates to CASSLVGTSSTDTQYF.

The table lists this clone with a few counts. This chain links TRBV7-9 with TRBJ2-6; TRBD2 is a possible D gene (5 bases). This CDR3 spans 16 amino acids. V lost 3 bases to trimming and J lost 1 base, with 10 bases between them. In germline, CDR1 is SEHNR, CDR2 FQNEAQ (reference sequence). The CDR3 sequence is CASSFGGPSGANVLTF. The CDR3 DNA follows: TGTGCCAGCAGCTTTGGCGGGCCGTCTGGGGCCAACGTCCTGACTTTC.

The J gene is TRBJ2-1, the V gene TRBV5-1; D not certain. The CDR3 sequence is 14 residues long. V was shortened by 1 base and J by 4 bases, with 9 bases between the two germline ends. The germline V gene has CDR1 SGHRS and CDR2 YFSETQ. The CDR3 loop reads CASSLNLGYNEQFF. The CDR3 coding sequence is TGCGCCAGCAGCTTGAATTTGGGGTACAATGAGCAGTTCTTC.

This chain links TRBV7-8 with TRBJ1-3, with D unclear. The germline V gene has CDR1 SGHVS and CDR2 FQNEAQ. V lost 5 bases and J lost 1, with 12 bases in between. The CDR3 is 15 residues long. The CDR3 coding sequence is TGTGCCAGCAGCCTACTTGGGGTATCTGGAAACACCATATATTTT. Amino acids: CASSLLGVSGNTIYF. Filled out from reference TRBV7-8 and TRBJ1-3, the complete variable domain reads GAGVSQSPRYKVAKRGQDVALRCDPISGHVSLFWYQQALGQGPEFLTYFQNEAQLDKSGLPSDRFFAERPEGSVSTLKIQRTQQEDSAVYLCASSLLGVSGNTIYFGEGSWLTVV.

This rearrangement joins TRBV29-1 to TRBJ2-7; 9 bases are a match to TRBD2. Germline values: CDR1 SQVTM, CDR2 ANQGSEA. There are 14 residues in the CDR3. The J segment lost 0 bases and the V segment lost 6 bases, leaving 6 bases of the junction unmatched. The CDR3 region has the DNA TGCAGCGTCCGGACTAGCGTGTTCTCCTACGAGCAGTACTTC. It encodes CSVRTSVFSYEQYF.